A single sample is the source of the 10 T cell receptor beta chains below, sequenced in a study of T cell responses to AZD1222 COVID-19 vaccine. Using immunoSEQ multiplex PCR, the repertoire was profiled, and TCRdb retains in-frame clones only, with some absent. This table has over 150,000 clones, 87% appearing once. The sequenced sample was peripheral blood, obtained 28 days after the second AZD1222 dose. Receptors were obtained from an adult who received the AZD1222 COVID-19 vaccine.

The chain recombines TRBV28 with TRBJ1-2; 11 positions agree with TRBD1. CDR1 and CDR2 from the germline V gene are MDHEN and SYDVKM. The CDR3 spans 15 residues. V trimming: 5 bases; J trimming: 7 bases; junction bases outside the gene matches: 9. The CDR3: CASSLTSGTGGGYTF. CDR3 DNA: TGTGCCAGCAGTCTTACCTCCGGGACAGGGGGTGGCTACACCTTC.

This clone was counted only a few times. The gene calls are TRBV19 and TRBJ1-1; 11 bases line up with TRBD1. V dropped 4 bases and J dropped 3; count of bases not matched to a gene: 1. This CDR3 is 14 amino acids long. The germline V gene has CDR1 LNHDA and CDR2 SQIVND (reference sequence). The CDR3 coding sequence is TGTGCCAGTAGTAGGGACAGGGGGGACACTGAAGCTTTCTTT. Translating gives CASSRDRGDTEAFF.

This chain links TRBV5-1 with TRBJ2-1, with D uncertain. The germline V and J ends were trimmed by 0 bases and 10 bases, with 5 bases remaining between them. Germline CDR1 is SGHRS and CDR2 is YFSETQ. The CDR3 extends over 11 amino acids. The CDR3 spells CASSLEGEQFF. The CDR3 DNA is TGCGCCAGCAGCTTGGAAGGCGAGCAGTTCTTC. Full variable domain (outside the CDR3, taken from reference TRBV5-1 and TRBJ2-1): KAGVTQTPRYLIKTRGQQVTLSCSPISGHRSVSWYQQTPGQGLQFLFEYFSETQRNKGNFPGRFSGRQFSNSRSEMNVSTLELGDSALYLCASSLEGEQFFGPGTRLTVL.

V gene TRBV5-1 combines with J gene TRBJ2-3; 11 bases align to TRBD2. There are 17 residues in the CDR3. Germline lookup yields CDR1 SGHRS and CDR2 YFSETQ. Losses at the gene ends were 4 bases for V and 0 bases for J; bases not matched to a gene: 7. The CDR3 sequence is CASSIRLAGPSTDTQYF. The CDR3 region has the DNA TGCGCCAGCAGCATCAGACTAGCGGGACCTAGCACAGATACGCAGTATTTT. Combining the CDR3 with reference TRBV5-1 and TRBJ2-3 gives the whole variable domain KAGVTQTPRYLIKTRGQQVTLSCSPISGHRSVSWYQQTPGQGLQFLFEYFSETQRNKGNFPGRFSGRQFSNSRSEMNVSTLELGDSALYLCASSIRLAGPSTDTQYFGPGTRLTVL.

The chain recombines TRBV12-5 with TRBJ2-6; no definite D call. V shed 6 bases and J shed 11 bases, with 11 bases lying between them. Germline CDR1 reads LGHNT; CDR2 reads FRNRAP. There are 12 residues in the CDR3. The CDR3 sequence: CASGPSADVLTF. CDR3 nucleotide sequence: TGTGCTAGTGGCCCAAGCGCCGACGTCCTGACTTTC.

The J gene is TRBJ1-1, the V gene TRBV29-1; D remains ambiguous. Deletions cut 4 bases from V and 5 bases from J, with 11 bases between. CDR1 and CDR2 from the germline V gene are SQVTM and ANQGSEA. The CDR3 sequence is 12 residues long. The CDR3 region has the DNA TGCAGCGTTGGCCCGTTCGGTACTGAAGCTTTCTTT. This sequence encodes CSVGPFGTEAFF. Variable domain in full (rest from reference TRBV29-1 and TRBJ1-1): SAVISQKPSRDICQRGTSLTIQCQVDSQVTMMFWYRQQPGQSLTLIATANQGSEATYESGFVIDKFPISRPNLTFSTLTVSNMSPEDSSIYLCSVGPFGTEAFFGQGTRLTVV.

The V call is TRBV7-2, the J call TRBJ1-2, with D maybe TRBD1 (5 bases). CDR3 size: 16 residues. Germline values: CDR1 SGHTA, CDR2 FQGNSA. Trimming pared 5 bases from V and 4 bases from J, leaving 20 bases between. The CDR3 is CASSRDGHSTRYGYTF. The CDR3 DNA sequence: TGTGCCAGCAGCCGGGACGGCCACTCTACCCGCTATGGCTACACCTTC.

The chain recombines TRBV6-6 with TRBJ2-1; TRBD2 aligns across 8 bases. The trim removed 5 bases at V and 7 bases at J, leaving 16 bases unmatched. The CDR3 runs to 17 residues. Germline values: CDR1 MNHNY, CDR2 SVGAGI (reference sequence). CDR3 DNA sequence: TGTGCCAGCAGTCCCCGCGGTTGGCGGGGGGTCGAAAATGAGCAGTTCTTC. It specifies CASSPRGWRGVENEQFF.

A few counts support this clone. The chain couples TRBV27 to TRBJ1-3, with D perhaps matching TRBD1 (6 bases). V was shortened by 2 bases and J by 2 bases, with 13 bases between the two germline ends. From germline, CDR1 is MNHEY and CDR2 SMNVEV (reference sequence). There are 16 residues in the CDR3. CDR3: CASSLEGGATGNTIYF. In nucleotides, the CDR3 is TGTGCCAGCAGTTTAGAGGGGGGTGCGACTGGAAACACCATATATTTT.

The rearrangement links TRBV5-1 to TRBJ2-1, with 13 positions matching TRBD2. The V gene's germline CDR1 is SGHRS and CDR2 YFSETQ. V was pared by 5 bases and J by 8 bases, with 4 bases of the junction left unmatched. The CDR3 length is 14 residues. The CDR3 spells CASRSGTSGDEQFF. Written as DNA, the CDR3 is TGCGCCAGCAGGTCCGGGACTAGCGGGGATGAGCAGTTCTTC.